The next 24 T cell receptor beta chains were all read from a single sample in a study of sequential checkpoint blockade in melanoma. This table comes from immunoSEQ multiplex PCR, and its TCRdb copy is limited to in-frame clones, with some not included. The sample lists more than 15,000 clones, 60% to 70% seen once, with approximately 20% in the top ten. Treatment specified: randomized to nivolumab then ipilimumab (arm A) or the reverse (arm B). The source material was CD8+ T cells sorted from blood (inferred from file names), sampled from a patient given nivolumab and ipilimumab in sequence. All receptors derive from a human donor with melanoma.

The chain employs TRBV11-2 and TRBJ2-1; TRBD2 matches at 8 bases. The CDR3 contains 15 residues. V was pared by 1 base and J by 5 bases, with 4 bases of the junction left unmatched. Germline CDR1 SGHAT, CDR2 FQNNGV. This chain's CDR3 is CASSLVPGLDNEQFF. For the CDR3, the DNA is TGTGCCAGCAGCTTAGTACCGGGACTAGACAATGAGCAGTTCTTC.

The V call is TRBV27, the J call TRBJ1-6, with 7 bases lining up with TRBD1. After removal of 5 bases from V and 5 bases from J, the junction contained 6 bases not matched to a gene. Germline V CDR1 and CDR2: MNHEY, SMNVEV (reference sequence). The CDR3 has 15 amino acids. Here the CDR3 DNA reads TGTGCCAGCAGTGGTCGGGACAGACATAATTCACCCCTCCACTTT. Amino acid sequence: CASSGRDRHNSPLHF.

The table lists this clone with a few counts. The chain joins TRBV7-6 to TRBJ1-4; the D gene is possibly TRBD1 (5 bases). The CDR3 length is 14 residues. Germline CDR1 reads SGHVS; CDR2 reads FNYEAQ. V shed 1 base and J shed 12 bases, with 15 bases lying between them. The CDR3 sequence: CASSLGAAGVELFF. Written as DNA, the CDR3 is TGTGCCAGCAGCTTAGGGGCAGCGGGGGTGGAACTGTTTTTT.

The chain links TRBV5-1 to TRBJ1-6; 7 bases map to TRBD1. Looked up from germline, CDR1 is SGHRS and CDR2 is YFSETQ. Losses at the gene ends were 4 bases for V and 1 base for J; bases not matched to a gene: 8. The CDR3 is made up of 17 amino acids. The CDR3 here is CASSEEGAISYNSPLHF. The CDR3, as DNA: TGCGCCAGCAGCGAGGAGGGGGCAATATCCTATAATTCACCCCTCCACTTT.

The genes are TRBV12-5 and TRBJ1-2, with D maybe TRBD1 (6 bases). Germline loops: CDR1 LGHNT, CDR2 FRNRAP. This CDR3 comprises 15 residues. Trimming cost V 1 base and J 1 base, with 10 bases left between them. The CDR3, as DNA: TGTGCTAGTGGTTTGGCAGGGGACATTAACTATGGCTACACCTTC. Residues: CASGLAGDINYGYTF.

CDR3 DNA sequence: TGTGCCAGCAGTCCTCGCCTCAGGGGGCCAGGAGGCTACACCTTC. This codes for CASSPRLRGPGGYTF. The V and J genes are TRBV6-5 and TRBJ1-2; 8 nucleotides line up with TRBD1. The CDR3 consists of 15 residues. V was clipped by 5 bases and J by 8 bases; unmatched bases: 13. The germline V gene encodes CDR1 MNHEY and CDR2 SVGAGI.

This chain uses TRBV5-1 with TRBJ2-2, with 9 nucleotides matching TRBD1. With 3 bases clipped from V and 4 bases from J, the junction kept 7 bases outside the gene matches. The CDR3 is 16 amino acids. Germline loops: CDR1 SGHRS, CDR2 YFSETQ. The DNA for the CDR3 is TGCGCCAGCAGCTCCCCGGGACAGGGATTCACCGGGGAGCTGTTTTTT. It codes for CASSSPGQGFTGELFF.

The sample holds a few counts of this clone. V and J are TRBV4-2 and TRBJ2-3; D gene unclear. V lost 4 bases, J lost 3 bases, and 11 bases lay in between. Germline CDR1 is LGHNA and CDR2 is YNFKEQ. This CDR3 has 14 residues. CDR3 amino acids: CASSPEELTDTQYF. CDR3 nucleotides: TGTGCCAGCAGCCCCGAGGAGTTAACAGATACGCAGTATTTT.

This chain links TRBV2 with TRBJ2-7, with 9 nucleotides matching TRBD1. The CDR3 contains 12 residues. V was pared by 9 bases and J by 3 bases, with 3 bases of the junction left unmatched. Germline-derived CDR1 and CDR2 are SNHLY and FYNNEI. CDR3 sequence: CASRQGGYEQYF. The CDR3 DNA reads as TGTGCCAGTCGACAGGGGGGCTACGAGCAGTACTTC.

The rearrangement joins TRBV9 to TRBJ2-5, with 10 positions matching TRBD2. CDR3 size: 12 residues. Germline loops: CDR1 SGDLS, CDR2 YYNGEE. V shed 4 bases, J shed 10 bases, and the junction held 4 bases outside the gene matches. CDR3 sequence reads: CASSTSGVDQYF. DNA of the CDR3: TGTGCCAGCAGCACTAGCGGGGTCGACCAGTACTTC.

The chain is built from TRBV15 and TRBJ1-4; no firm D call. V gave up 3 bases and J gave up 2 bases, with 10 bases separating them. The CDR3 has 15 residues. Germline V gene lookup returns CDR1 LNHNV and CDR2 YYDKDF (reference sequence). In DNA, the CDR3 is TGTGCCACCAGCAGTCCACTAGGGACTAATGAAAAACTGTTTTTT. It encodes CATSSPLGTNEKLFF.

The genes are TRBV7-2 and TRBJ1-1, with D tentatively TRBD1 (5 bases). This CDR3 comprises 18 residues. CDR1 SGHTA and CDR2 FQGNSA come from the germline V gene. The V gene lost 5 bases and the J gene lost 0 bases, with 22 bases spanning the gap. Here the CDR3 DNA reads TGTGCCAGCAGCCCATACGGACACATTCGTCTCATGAACACTGAAGCTTTCTTT. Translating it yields CASSPYGHIRLMNTEAFF.

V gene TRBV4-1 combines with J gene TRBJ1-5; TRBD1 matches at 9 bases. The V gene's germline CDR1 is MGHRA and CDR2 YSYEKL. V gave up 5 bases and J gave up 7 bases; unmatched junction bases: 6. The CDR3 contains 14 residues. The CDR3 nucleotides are TGCGCCAGCAGCTCCGGGACAGGGAGGCAGCCCCAGCATTTT. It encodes CASSSGTGRQPQHF.

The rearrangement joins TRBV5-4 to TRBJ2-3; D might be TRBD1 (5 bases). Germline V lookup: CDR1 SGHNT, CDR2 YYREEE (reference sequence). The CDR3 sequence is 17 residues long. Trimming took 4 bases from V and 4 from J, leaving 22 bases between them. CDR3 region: CASSQATLQASADTQYF. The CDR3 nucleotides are TGTGCCAGCAGCCAAGCGACCCTACAGGCCTCGGCAGATACGCAGTATTTT.

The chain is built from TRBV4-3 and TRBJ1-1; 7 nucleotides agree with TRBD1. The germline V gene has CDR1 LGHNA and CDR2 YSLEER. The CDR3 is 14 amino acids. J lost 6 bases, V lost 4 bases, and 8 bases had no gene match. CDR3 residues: CASSPTGATAEAFF. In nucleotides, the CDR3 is TGCGCCAGCAGCCCCACAGGGGCGACGGCTGAAGCTTTCTTT.

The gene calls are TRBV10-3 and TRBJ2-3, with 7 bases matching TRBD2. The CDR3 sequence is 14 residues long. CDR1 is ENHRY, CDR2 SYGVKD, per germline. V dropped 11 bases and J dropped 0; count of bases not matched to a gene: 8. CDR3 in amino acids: CALRPAGSTDTQYF. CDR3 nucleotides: TGTGCCCTGCGGCCAGCGGGGAGCACAGATACGCAGTATTTT.

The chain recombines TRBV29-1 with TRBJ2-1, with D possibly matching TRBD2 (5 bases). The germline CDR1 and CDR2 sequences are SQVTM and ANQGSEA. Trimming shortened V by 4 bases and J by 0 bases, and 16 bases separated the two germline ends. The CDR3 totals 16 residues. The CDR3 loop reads CSVVGVRGSSYNEQFF. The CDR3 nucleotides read TGCAGCGTTGTCGGCGTACGGGGAAGCTCCTACAATGAGCAGTTCTTC.

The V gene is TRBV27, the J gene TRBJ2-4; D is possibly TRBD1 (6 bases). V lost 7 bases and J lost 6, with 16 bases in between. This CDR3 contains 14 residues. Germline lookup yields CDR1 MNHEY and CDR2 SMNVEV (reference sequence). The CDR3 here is CASKDPGHANIQYF. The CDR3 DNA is TGTGCCAGCAAGGACCCGGGACACGCAAACATTCAGTACTTC.

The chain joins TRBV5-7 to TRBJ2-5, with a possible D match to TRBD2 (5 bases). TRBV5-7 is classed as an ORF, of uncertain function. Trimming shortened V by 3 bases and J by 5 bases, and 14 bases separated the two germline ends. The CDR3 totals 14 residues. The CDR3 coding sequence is TGTGCCAGCAGCTCCGGGATAGAGGGCGAGACCCAGTACTTC. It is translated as CASSSGIEGETQYF.

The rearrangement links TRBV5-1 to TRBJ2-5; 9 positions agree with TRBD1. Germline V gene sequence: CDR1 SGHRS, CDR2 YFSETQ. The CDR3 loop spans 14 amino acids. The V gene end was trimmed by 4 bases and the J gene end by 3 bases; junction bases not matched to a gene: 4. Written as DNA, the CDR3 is TGCGCCAGCAGCCCGACAGGGGGTAAAGAGACCCAGTACTTC. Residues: CASSPTGGKETQYF.

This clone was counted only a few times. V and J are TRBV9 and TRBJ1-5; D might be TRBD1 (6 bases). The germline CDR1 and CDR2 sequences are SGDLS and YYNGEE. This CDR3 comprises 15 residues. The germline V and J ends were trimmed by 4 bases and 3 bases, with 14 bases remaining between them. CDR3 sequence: CASSKGGATNQPQHF. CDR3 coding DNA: TGTGCCAGCAGCAAGGGGGGGGCCACCAATCAGCCCCAGCATTTT. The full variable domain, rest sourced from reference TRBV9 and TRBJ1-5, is DSGVTQTPKHLITATGQRVTLRCSPRSGDLSVYWYQQSLDQGLQFLIQYYNGEERAKGNILERFSAQQFPDLHSELNLSSLELGDSALYFCASSKGGATNQPQHFGDGTRLSIL.

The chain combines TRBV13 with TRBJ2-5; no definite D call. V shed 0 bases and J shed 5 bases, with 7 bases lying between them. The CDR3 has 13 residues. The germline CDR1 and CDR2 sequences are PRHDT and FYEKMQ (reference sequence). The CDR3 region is CASSLGPGETQYF. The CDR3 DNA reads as TGTGCCAGCAGCTTAGGACCCGGGGAGACCCAGTACTTC.

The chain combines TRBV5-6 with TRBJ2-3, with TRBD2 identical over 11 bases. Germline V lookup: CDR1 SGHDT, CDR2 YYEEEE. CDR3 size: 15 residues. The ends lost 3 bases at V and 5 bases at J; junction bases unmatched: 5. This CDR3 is CASSWGTSGGDTQYF. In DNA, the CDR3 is TGTGCCAGCAGCTGGGGGACTAGCGGAGGAGATACGCAGTATTTT.

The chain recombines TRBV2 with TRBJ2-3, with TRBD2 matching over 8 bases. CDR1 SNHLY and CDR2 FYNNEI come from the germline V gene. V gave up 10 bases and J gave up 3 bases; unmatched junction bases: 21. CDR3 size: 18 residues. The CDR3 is CATSFLNGGGTVTDTQYF. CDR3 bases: TGTGCCACCTCCTTCTTGAACGGGGGGGGCACCGTAACAGATACGCAGTATTTT.